This is a list of T cell receptor beta chains from one sample in a study of cytomegalovirus exposure and HLA in healthy donors. Data came from immunoSEQ multiplex PCR; TCRdb stores just in-frame clones and leaves some out. In the table there are under 200,000 clones, roughly two thirds of which are singletons. Source material: PBMCs. The receptors derive from a middle-aged woman in good health and CMV-seropositive. Each CDR3 is given with its conserved first and last residue. Fields, in order: J gene, D gene, clone size, V gene, CDR3 DNA, CDR3 protein. A D gene is named only where the DNA matches it firmly. Clone size, where shown, is once, few, many, or a class for clones that have expanded.

j_gene: TRBJ2-1; d_gene: TRBD1; abundance: few; v_gene: TRBV25-1; CDR3nt: TGTGCCAGCAGTGTCCGGGACAGGGATTTCTCTGAGCAGTTCTTC; CDR3aa: CASSVRDRDFSEQFF
j_gene: TRBJ2-3; d_gene: TRBD2; abundance: few; v_gene: TRBV5-1; CDR3nt: TGCGCCAGCAGCCCGGGACTAGCGGGAGAAGTGGATACGCAGTATTTT; CDR3aa: CASSPGLAGEVDTQYF
j_gene: TRBJ1-1; d_gene: NA; abundance: NA; v_gene: TRBV2; CDR3nt: TGTGCCAGCAGTGAAGCGCCTCCCAGGGTGGCTGAAGCTTTCTTT; CDR3aa: CASSEAPPRVAEAFF
j_gene: TRBJ1-2; d_gene: TRBD1; abundance: NA; v_gene: TRBV6-1; CDR3nt: TGTGCCAGCAGTGCGACAGGGGAGAGGGGCTATGGCTACACCTTC; CDR3aa: CASSATGERGYGYTF
j_gene: TRBJ1-1; d_gene: NA; abundance: NA; v_gene: TRBV5-1; CDR3nt: TGCGCCAGCAGCTTGGTGAGAGGCCCGAACACTGAAGCTTTCTTT; CDR3aa: CASSLVRGPNTEAFF
j_gene: TRBJ2-4; d_gene: TRBD1; abundance: NA; v_gene: TRBV4-3; CDR3nt: TGCGCCAGCAGCCAAGAAAGGACAGGGGTAGCCAAAAACATTCAGTACTTC; CDR3aa: CASSQERTGVAKNIQYF
j_gene: TRBJ2-7; d_gene: TRBD1; abundance: NA; v_gene: TRBV5-8; CDR3nt: TGTGCCAGCAGTCGTGGACAGGATACCTACGAGCAGTACTTC; CDR3aa: CASSRGQDTYEQYF
j_gene: TRBJ2-7; d_gene: NA; abundance: NA; v_gene: TRBV11-1; CDR3nt: TGTGCCAGCAGCTTAGCTCGGAGCGGAAAGAACTACGAGCAGTACTTC; CDR3aa: CASSLARSGKNYEQYF
j_gene: TRBJ2-7; d_gene: TRBD2; abundance: NA; v_gene: TRBV28; CDR3nt: TGTGCCAGCAGTTTACCGGGAGGAACCTACGAGCAGTACTTC; CDR3aa: CASSLPGGTYEQYF
j_gene: TRBJ2-7; d_gene: TRBD2; abundance: NA; v_gene: TRBV28; CDR3nt: TGTGCCAGCAGTGAGCTCGGGACTAGCGGGCGCTACGAGCAGTACTTC; CDR3aa: CASSELGTSGRYEQYF
j_gene: TRBJ2-2; d_gene: NA; abundance: NA; v_gene: TRBV9; CDR3nt: TGTGCCAGCAGCGTAGTCTCAGGGGCGCGAACCGGGGAGCTGTTTTTT; CDR3aa: CASSVVSGARTGELFF
j_gene: TRBJ2-5; d_gene: NA; abundance: NA; v_gene: TRBV7-2; CDR3nt: TGTGCCAGCAGCTTGGACTTCGGGCAAGAGACCCAGTACTTC; CDR3aa: CASSLDFGQETQYF
j_gene: TRBJ1-5; d_gene: NA; abundance: few; v_gene: TRBV19; CDR3nt: TGTGCCAGTAGTCCGCGGGGAGGGGGGGTCGGCAATCAGCCCCAGCATTTT; CDR3aa: CASSPRGGGVGNQPQHF
j_gene: TRBJ2-7; d_gene: TRBD1; abundance: NA; v_gene: TRBV9; CDR3nt: TGTGCCAGCAGCGTAGGAGACAGGGTCCACGAGCAGTACTTC; CDR3aa: CASSVGDRVHEQYF
j_gene: TRBJ2-7; d_gene: TRBD1; abundance: few; v_gene: TRBV2; CDR3nt: TGTGCCAGCAGTGGTGGACAGGCTGGGTCGTACGAGCAGTACTTC; CDR3aa: CASSGGQAGSYEQYF
j_gene: TRBJ1-2; d_gene: NA; abundance: once; v_gene: TRBV4-2; CDR3nt: TGTGCCAGCAGCCAAGTACAGGATAACTATGGCTACACCTTC; CDR3aa: CASSQVQDNYGYTF
j_gene: TRBJ1-2; d_gene: NA; abundance: NA; v_gene: TRBV19; CDR3nt: TGTGCCAGTAGTATTAGGCTCGAAGGGGATGGCTACACCTTC; CDR3aa: CASSIRLEGDGYTF
j_gene: TRBJ1-4; d_gene: NA; abundance: NA; v_gene: TRBV4-3; CDR3nt: TGCGCCAGCAGCCAAGAGAGTAGGCAGGGGAATGAAAAACTGTTTTTT; CDR3aa: CASSQESRQGNEKLFF
j_gene: TRBJ1-6; d_gene: NA; abundance: NA; v_gene: TRBV7-9; CDR3nt: TGTGCCAGCAGCCTCAGGGGCGAATCACCCCTCCACTTT; CDR3aa: CASSLRGESPLHF
j_gene: TRBJ1-1; d_gene: NA; abundance: NA; v_gene: TRBV6-5; CDR3nt: TGTGCCAGCAGTTACTCGCGGGGGAACACTGAAGCTTTCTTT; CDR3aa: CASSYSRGNTEAFF
j_gene: TRBJ2-7; d_gene: TRBD1; abundance: NA; v_gene: TRBV6-5; CDR3nt: TGTGCCAGCAGAAAGGGACAGGCCTACGAGCAGTACTTC; CDR3aa: CASRKGQAYEQYF
j_gene: TRBJ1-1; d_gene: NA; abundance: NA; v_gene: TRBV19; CDR3nt: TGTGCCAGTAGAACCAGTCAACAGGGCCCTGAAGCTTTCTTT; CDR3aa: CASRTSQQGPEAFF
j_gene: TRBJ1-2; d_gene: NA; abundance: NA; v_gene: TRBV28; CDR3nt: TGTGCCAGCAGGCTGAGGCCCGCGGGGACCTATGGCTACACCTTC; CDR3aa: CASRLRPAGTYGYTF
j_gene: TRBJ1-2; d_gene: NA; abundance: NA; v_gene: TRBV20-1; CDR3nt: TGCAGTGCGTCGACAGGAACTGGCTACACCTTC; CDR3aa: CSASTGTGYTF
j_gene: TRBJ2-1; d_gene: TRBD1; abundance: NA; v_gene: TRBV4-1; CDR3nt: TGCGCCAGCAGCCAAGGGGGACAGGGGATCCCGCTCGCCTCCTACAATGAGCAGTTCTTC; CDR3aa: CASSQGGQGIPLASYNEQFF
j_gene: TRBJ1-1; d_gene: NA; abundance: NA; v_gene: TRBV7-3; CDR3nt: TGTGCCAGCAGCTTTCAGGGGCCCAACACTGAAGCTTTCTTT; CDR3aa: CASSFQGPNTEAFF
j_gene: TRBJ2-3; d_gene: NA; abundance: few; v_gene: TRBV12-2; CDR3nt: TGTGCAAGTCGCGACGGGGATACGCAGTATTTT; CDR3aa: CASRDGDTQYF
j_gene: TRBJ2-5; d_gene: TRBD2; abundance: NA; v_gene: TRBV28; CDR3nt: TGTGCCAGCAGCTCCCCCGGGGGGGCTATGGGGGAGACCCAGTACTTC; CDR3aa: CASSSPGGAMGETQYF
j_gene: TRBJ2-7; d_gene: NA; abundance: NA; v_gene: TRBV18; CDR3nt: TGTGCCAGCTCACCTCCTGCGGGCCCCTACGAGCAGTACTTC; CDR3aa: CASSPPAGPYEQYF
j_gene: TRBJ2-1; d_gene: TRBD2; abundance: once; v_gene: TRBV5-4; CDR3nt: TGTGCCAGCAGCCCAACTAGCGGGAGGACGGATGAGCAGTTCTTC; CDR3aa: CASSPTSGRTDEQFF
j_gene: TRBJ1-1; d_gene: NA; abundance: NA; v_gene: TRBV28; CDR3nt: TGTGCCAGCAGATCTACAGGGATGAACACTGAAGCTTTCTTT; CDR3aa: CASRSTGMNTEAFF
j_gene: TRBJ2-7; d_gene: NA; abundance: NA; v_gene: TRBV29-1; CDR3nt: TGCAGCGTTGTAGCGAGGGAGCAGTACTTC; CDR3aa: CSVVAREQYF
j_gene: TRBJ1-2; d_gene: NA; abundance: few; v_gene: TRBV10-3; CDR3nt: TGTGCCATCAGTACTCTACCGACAGATAGCTACACCTTC; CDR3aa: CAISTLPTDSYTF
j_gene: TRBJ2-7; d_gene: TRBD1; abundance: NA; v_gene: TRBV4-1; CDR3nt: TGCGCCAGCAGCCCCGGACAGGTCTCCTACGAGCAGTACTTC; CDR3aa: CASSPGQVSYEQYF
j_gene: TRBJ2-6; d_gene: NA; abundance: few; v_gene: TRBV7-6; CDR3nt: TGTGCCAGCAGCTACCCTAGGACGGTGGACAGTGTTGGGGCCAACGTCCTGACTTTC; CDR3aa: CASSYPRTVDSVGANVLTF
j_gene: TRBJ2-5; d_gene: TRBD2; abundance: NA; v_gene: TRBV5-1; CDR3nt: TGCGCCAGCAGCTTGGCTCTAGCGGGAGAAGAGACCCAGTACTTC; CDR3aa: CASSLALAGEETQYF
j_gene: TRBJ2-3; d_gene: TRBD1; abundance: NA; v_gene: TRBV5-1; CDR3nt: TGCGCCAGCAGCTCTTCCGGGACAGGGGCCGATACGCAGTATTTT; CDR3aa: CASSSSGTGADTQYF
j_gene: TRBJ2-5; d_gene: TRBD2; abundance: NA; v_gene: TRBV7-8; CDR3nt: TGTGCCAGCAGCTACCTAGCGGGAGAGACCCAGTACTTC; CDR3aa: CASSYLAGETQYF
j_gene: TRBJ1-1; d_gene: NA; abundance: NA; v_gene: TRBV7-9; CDR3nt: TGTTCCAGCAGCTTAGGAGGGACTGAAGCTTTCTTT; CDR3aa: CSSSLGGTEAFF
j_gene: TRBJ2-1; d_gene: TRBD1; abundance: NA; v_gene: TRBV5-4; CDR3nt: TGTGCCAGCAGCCCGGGACAGTCGGATTCGCAGTTCTTC; CDR3aa: CASSPGQSDSQFF
j_gene: TRBJ1-1; d_gene: TRBD1; abundance: NA; v_gene: TRBV14; CDR3nt: TGTGCCAGCAGCCAACGGACAGGGTTCACTGAAGCTTTCTTT; CDR3aa: CASSQRTGFTEAFF
j_gene: TRBJ2-2; d_gene: TRBD2; abundance: NA; v_gene: TRBV5-6; CDR3nt: TGTGCCAGCAGCTACCGGGGGACTACCGCGAACACCGGGGAGCTGTTTTTT; CDR3aa: CASSYRGTTANTGELFF
j_gene: TRBJ1-1; d_gene: NA; abundance: NA; v_gene: TRBV5-1; CDR3nt: TGCGCCAGCAGCTTGATCGGAGGGGACACTGAAGCTTTCTTT; CDR3aa: CASSLIGGDTEAFF
j_gene: TRBJ1-1; d_gene: TRBD1; abundance: NA; v_gene: TRBV19; CDR3nt: TGTGCCAGTAGCATAGACAGGGACACTGAAGCTTTCTTT; CDR3aa: CASSIDRDTEAFF
j_gene: TRBJ2-7; d_gene: NA; abundance: NA; v_gene: TRBV19; CDR3nt: TGTGCCAGTAGTCCCCAGGGGTCCTACGAGCAGTACTTC; CDR3aa: CASSPQGSYEQYF
j_gene: TRBJ1-6; d_gene: TRBD1; abundance: NA; v_gene: TRBV6-5; CDR3nt: TGTGCCAGCAGAAGAGACAGGGGGAATTCACCCCTCCACTTT; CDR3aa: CASRRDRGNSPLHF
j_gene: TRBJ2-7; d_gene: TRBD1; abundance: NA; v_gene: TRBV28; CDR3nt: TGTGCCGCAAAGAAGGGGGCCTGGGGAGAGCAGTACTTC; CDR3aa: CAAKKGAWGEQYF
j_gene: TRBJ2-2; d_gene: NA; abundance: NA; v_gene: TRBV5-5; CDR3nt: TGTGCCAGCAGCTTCGCTTGGTCCCTGCGGGAGAACACCGGGGAGCTGTTTTTT; CDR3aa: CASSFAWSLRENTGELFF
j_gene: TRBJ1-4; d_gene: NA; abundance: NA; v_gene: TRBV9; CDR3nt: TGTGCCAGCAGCCCCGCCGGACAGCAGATTGAAAAACTGTTTTTT; CDR3aa: CASSPAGQQIEKLFF
j_gene: TRBJ2-2; d_gene: TRBD2; abundance: NA; v_gene: TRBV7-9; CDR3nt: TGTGCCACAGCGGGAGTGGTCACCGGGGAGCTGTTTTTT; CDR3aa: CATAGVVTGELFF
j_gene: TRBJ2-5; d_gene: NA; abundance: NA; v_gene: TRBV16; CDR3nt: TGTGCCAGCAGCCAATCGTGGGGGCGAGAGACCCAGTACTTC; CDR3aa: CASSQSWGRETQYF
j_gene: TRBJ1-6; d_gene: TRBD1; abundance: NA; v_gene: TRBV5-1; CDR3nt: TGCGCCAGCAGCACTGGACAGGGGACATCACCCCTCCACTTT; CDR3aa: CASSTGQGTSPLHF
j_gene: TRBJ2-1; d_gene: TRBD2; abundance: NA; v_gene: TRBV19; CDR3nt: TGTGCCAGTAGCCCGGGGGGGGTCCGCACCTACAATGAGCAGTTCTTC; CDR3aa: CASSPGGVRTYNEQFF
j_gene: TRBJ2-1; d_gene: NA; abundance: NA; v_gene: TRBV29-1; CDR3nt: TGCAGCGTTGAAGGCCTAGCGCCCTACAATGAGCAGTTCTTC; CDR3aa: CSVEGLAPYNEQFF
j_gene: TRBJ2-2; d_gene: NA; abundance: NA; v_gene: TRBV9; CDR3nt: TGTGCCAGCTCCACTCGAGGCCGGCCGAACACCGGGGAGCTGTTTTTT; CDR3aa: CASSTRGRPNTGELFF
j_gene: TRBJ1-2; d_gene: TRBD1; abundance: NA; v_gene: TRBV29-1; CDR3nt: TGCAGCGTCGGGGACAGGGGTTATGGCTACACCTTC; CDR3aa: CSVGDRGYGYTF
j_gene: TRBJ1-3; d_gene: TRBD1; abundance: once; v_gene: TRBV28; CDR3nt: TGTGCCAGCAGTCCCGACAGGGATGGAGGAAACACCATATATTTT; CDR3aa: CASSPDRDGGNTIYF
j_gene: TRBJ2-1; d_gene: TRBD1; abundance: few; v_gene: TRBV27; CDR3nt: TGTGCCAGCAGCCCCGGACAGGGAACCTACAATGAGCAGTTCTTC; CDR3aa: CASSPGQGTYNEQFF
j_gene: TRBJ2-5; d_gene: TRBD1; abundance: NA; v_gene: TRBV5-6; CDR3nt: TGTGCCAGCAGCTCGGACAGGGCCGAGACCCAGTACTTC; CDR3aa: CASSSDRAETQYF